The 27 T cell receptor beta chains presented below share a single source sample, sequenced in a study of blood T cell repertoires in COVID-19. Clones were sequenced by immunoSEQ multiplex PCR, and TCRdb holds only the in-frame ones, with some missing. Here the sample spans around 400,000 clones, around 87% being singletons. The sequenced sample was peripheral blood. These receptors were collected from a woman in her sixties with COVID-19, enrolled during active disease.

This clone was seen a handful of times. The chain employs TRBV6-1 and TRBJ2-3; 15 bases are a match to TRBD2. This CDR3 comprises 18 residues. With 3 bases clipped from V and 1 base from J, the junction kept 5 bases outside the gene matches. Germline CDR1 is MNHNS and CDR2 is SASEGT. CDR3 nucleotides: TGTGCCAGCAGTGACCCGGGACTAGCGGGGGGAGGCACAGATACGCAGTATTTT. Protein: CASSDPGLAGGGTDTQYF.

The V gene is TRBV9, the J gene TRBJ1-1, with 7 nucleotides matching TRBD1. CDR1 SGDLS and CDR2 YYNGEE come from the germline V gene. There are 14 residues in the CDR3. The V gene end was trimmed by 0 bases and the J gene end by 5 bases; junction bases not matched to a gene: 4. This CDR3 reads CASSVEGGWTEAFF. The CDR3 nucleotides are TGTGCCAGCAGCGTAGAAGGGGGCTGGACTGAAGCTTTCTTT.

The genes are TRBV5-1 and TRBJ1-1, with 8 bases lining up with TRBD1. V lost 7 bases to trimming and J lost 6 bases; unmatched junction nucleotides: 8. The CDR3 has 13 residues. CDR1 SGHRS and CDR2 YFSETQ come from the germline V gene. The CDR3 here is CASRLQGEAEAFF. The CDR3 DNA reads as TGCGCCAGCCGATTACAGGGGGAGGCTGAAGCTTTCTTT.

V and J are TRBV2 and TRBJ2-3; TRBD1 aligns across 7 bases. CDR3 length equals 14 residues. Per germline, CDR1 SNHLY and CDR2 FYNNEI. J lost 0 bases, V lost 7 bases, and 4 bases had no gene match. The chain's CDR3 is CASKKGQSTDTQYF. CDR3 sequence (DNA): TGTGCCAGCAAGAAGGGACAGAGCACAGATACGCAGTATTTT.

CDR3 in amino acids: CASSISGSYEQYF. For the CDR3, the DNA is TGTGCCAGCAGCATTAGCGGTTCTTACGAGCAGTACTTC. The chain has TRBV5-4 and TRBJ2-7; TRBD2 might be the D (6 bases). The CDR3 is 13 residues long. Germline assignment: CDR1 SGHNT and CDR2 YYREEE (reference sequence). V was cut by 4 bases and J by 4 bases, with 12 bases left in between.

This chain uses TRBV12-3 or TRBV12-4 with TRBJ1-1; D is possibly TRBD1 (5 bases). This CDR3 spans 13 amino acids. The V end was cut by 10 bases, the J end by 4 bases, with 16 bases between. The CDR3 spells CANMGGVGTEAFF. The CDR3 DNA is TGTGCCAACATGGGGGGGGTGGGCACTGAAGCTTTCTTT.

V is TRBV19 and J is TRBJ2-5, with 8 positions matching TRBD2. The CDR3 loop spans 14 amino acids. Germline V gives CDR1 LNHDA, CDR2 SQIVND (reference sequence). V gave up 5 bases and J gave up 2 bases; unmatched junction bases: 4. CDR3 loop: CASSRAGVQETQYF. The CDR3 DNA reads as TGTGCCAGTAGTCGAGCGGGGGTGCAAGAGACCCAGTACTTC.

The gene calls are TRBV28 and TRBJ1-6, with D unresolved. From germline, CDR1 is MDHEN and CDR2 SYDVKM. This CDR3 contains 16 residues. The germline V and J ends were trimmed by 4 bases and 0 bases, with 10 bases remaining between them. The CDR3 DNA reads TGTGCCAGCAGTTCCCCGTCCAGCTCCTATAATTCACCCCTCCACTTT. Amino acid sequence: CASSSPSSSYNSPLHF.

The chain recombines TRBV5-1 with TRBJ1-1; the D gene is possibly TRBD1 (5 bases). Trimming cost V 4 bases and J 0 bases, with 19 bases left between them. CDR3 length: 17 residues. Germline V gene lookup returns CDR1 SGHRS and CDR2 YFSETQ. The CDR3 sequence is CASSPGWGGNMNTEAFF. In nucleotides, the CDR3 is TGCGCCAGCAGCCCAGGGTGGGGGGGAAACATGAACACTGAAGCTTTCTTT.

This chain connects TRBV19 to TRBJ1-1, with D maybe TRBD1 (6 bases). The CDR3 runs to 15 residues. V was shortened by 3 bases and J by 3 bases, with 14 bases between the two germline ends. From germline, CDR1 is LNHDA and CDR2 SQIVND (reference sequence). The CDR3 loop reads CASSIWNRVDTEAFF. DNA for the CDR3: TGTGCCAGTAGTATTTGGAACAGGGTGGACACTGAAGCTTTCTTT.

This clone was counted a single time. The rearrangement joins TRBV18 to TRBJ2-4; 7 bases match TRBD1. Germline V CDR1 and CDR2: KGHSH, LQKENI. Germline trimming cut 1 base from V and 0 bases from J; bases unmatched to any gene: 3. This CDR3 is built from 16 residues. The CDR3 region is CASSPRDSSAKNIQYF. For the CDR3, the DNA is TGTGCCAGCTCACCACGGGACAGCTCAGCCAAAAACATTCAGTACTTC.

The J gene is TRBJ1-3, the V gene TRBV2; no clear D. The CDR3 consists of 13 residues. Between the trimmed V and J ends, which lost 11 bases and 0 bases, there was a span of 11 bases. Looked up from germline, CDR1 is SNHLY and CDR2 is FYNNEI. CDR3 DNA sequence: TGTGCCGCGGTTGGTCTCTCTGGAAACACCATATATTTT. Its translation: CAAVGLSGNTIYF.

This clone has only a few counts. The chain employs TRBV2 and TRBJ2-7; 10 bases are shared with TRBD1. The CDR3 consists of 13 residues. Germline CDR1 reads SNHLY; CDR2 reads FYNNEI. The V gene end was trimmed by 11 bases and the J gene end by 4 bases; junction bases not matched to a gene: 8. This CDR3 reads CAGRTGGSYEQYF. The CDR3 region has the DNA TGTGCCGGAAGGACAGGGGGAAGTTACGAGCAGTACTTC. The variable domain in full, with the rest retrieved from reference TRBV2 and TRBJ2-7, is EPEVTQTPSHQVTQMGQEVILRCVPISNHLYFYWYRQILGQKVEFLVSFYNNEISEKSEIFDDQFSVERPDGSNFTLKIRSTKLEDSAMYFCAGRTGGSYEQYFGPGTRLTVT.

This sequence joins TRBV18 and TRBJ2-1; 11 positions match TRBD2. The CDR3 has 13 amino acids. J gave up 13 bases and V 5 bases, and 7 bases lay outside the gene matches. The germline V gene has CDR1 KGHSH and CDR2 LQKENI. CDR3 DNA sequence: TGTGCCAGCTCAATGACTAGCGGGGCCACTCAGTTCTTC. Translating gives CASSMTSGATQFF.

The chain employs TRBV6-2 or TRBV6-3 and TRBJ1-6; 7 nucleotides agree with TRBD1. This CDR3 region has 17 residues. Germline V gene sequence: CDR1 MNHEY, CDR2 SVGEGT. V trimming: 2 bases; J trimming: 6 bases; junction bases outside the gene matches: 10. The CDR3 spells CASSYPGAQGVNSPLHF. The CDR3 DNA sequence: TGTGCCAGCAGTTACCCAGGGGCCCAGGGGGTTAATTCACCCCTCCACTTT.

The genes are TRBV3-1 (or the pseudogene TRBV3-2) and TRBJ1-6; D might be TRBD1 (6 bases). The CDR3 loop spans 16 amino acids. Germline V gene lookup returns CDR1 LGHDT and CDR2 YNNKEL (reference sequence). V was pared by 4 bases and J by 2 bases, with 12 bases between. The CDR3 reads CASSPTRTAYNSPLHF. DNA for the CDR3: TGTGCCAGCAGCCCCACCCGGACAGCCTATAATTCACCCCTCCACTTT.

The J gene is TRBJ1-1, the V gene TRBV3-1 (or the pseudogene TRBV3-2); D is uncertain. The V gene's germline CDR1 is LGHDT and CDR2 YNNKEL (reference sequence). CDR3 length: 15 amino acids. Trimming removed 3 bases at V and 5 bases at J, with 16 bases between. The CDR3 spells CASSHGPPGRTEAFF. For the CDR3, the DNA is TGTGCCAGCAGCCACGGACCCCCGGGAAGGACTGAAGCTTTCTTT.

V is TRBV7-3 and J is TRBJ1-6; 7 bases are a match to TRBD1. Trimming took 5 bases from V and 7 from J; bases not matched to a gene: 5. The CDR3 runs to 14 residues. Per germline, CDR1 SGHTA and CDR2 FQGTGA. The CDR3 loop reads CASSQQGWNSPLHF. CDR3 nucleotide sequence: TGTGCCAGCAGCCAACAGGGGTGGAATTCACCCCTCCACTTT.

This clone is a singleton in its sample. This chain joins TRBV15 and TRBJ1-5; D not resolved. Trimming stripped 4 bases from V and 0 bases from J, with 10 bases between. CDR1 and CDR2 (germline): LNHNV, YYDKDF (reference sequence). The CDR3 spans 15 residues. Written as DNA, the CDR3 is TGTGCCACCAGCAAAGGCGGCTATAGCAATCAGCCCCAGCATTTT. As protein: CATSKGGYSNQPQHF.

The V gene is TRBV9, the J gene TRBJ1-1, with 9 positions matching TRBD1. Per germline, CDR1 SGDLS and CDR2 YYNGEE. There are 14 residues in the CDR3. The trim removed 4 bases at V and 5 bases at J, leaving 6 bases unmatched. CDR3 amino acids: CASSLLDRGTEAFF. In nucleotides, the CDR3 is TGTGCCAGCAGCCTCCTTGACAGGGGGACTGAAGCTTTCTTT.

The V call is TRBV7-8, the J call TRBJ1-1; D may be TRBD1 (5 bases). The CDR3 contains 15 residues. V was shortened by 0 bases and J by 5 bases, with 13 bases between the two germline ends. The V gene's germline CDR1 is SGHVS and CDR2 FQNEAQ. Here the CDR3 reads CASSLARGAGTEAFF. Written as DNA, the CDR3 is TGTGCCAGCAGCTTAGCGCGAGGGGCGGGGACTGAAGCTTTCTTT. Full variable domain (rest looked up from reference TRBV7-8 and TRBJ1-1): GAGVSQSPRYKVAKRGQDVALRCDPISGHVSLFWYQQALGQGPEFLTYFQNEAQLDKSGLPSDRFFAERPEGSVSTLKIQRTQQEDSAVYLCASSLARGAGTEAFFGQGTRLTVV.

V and J are TRBV3-1 (or the pseudogene TRBV3-2) and TRBJ1-2; 10 bases match TRBD1. The V and J ends lost 4 bases and 6 bases, in that order; junction bases with no gene match: 8. The CDR3 has 15 residues. Germline assignment: CDR1 LGHDT and CDR2 YNNKEL (reference sequence). The CDR3 loop reads CASSPAPGTGDGYTF. As DNA, the CDR3 is TGTGCCAGCAGCCCTGCCCCCGGGACAGGGGATGGCTACACCTTC.

This clone has a single count. The gene calls are TRBV4-1 and TRBJ2-3, with 10 nucleotides matching TRBD2. CDR3 length: 16 residues. Germline CDR1 and CDR2: MGHRA and YSYEKL. Trimming cost V 1 base and J 9 bases; bases outside gene matches: 10. As DNA, the CDR3 is TGCGCCAGCAGCCAAGCAACTAGCGGGACCTATGGGACGCAGTATTTT. Its translation is CASSQATSGTYGTQYF.

This rearrangement joins TRBV30 to TRBJ1-5; a possible D gene is TRBD1 (6 bases). Per germline, CDR1 GTSNPN and CDR2 SVGIG (reference sequence). This CDR3 contains 16 residues. V lost 3 bases and J 6 bases, leaving 21 bases between the germline ends. The CDR3 nucleotides read TGTGCCTGGAGCTACTTCGCAGGGGTGGTCGGTCAGCCCCAGCATTTT. This gives the protein CAWSYFAGVVGQPQHF.

The chain combines TRBV6-5 with TRBJ1-1, with 9 positions matching TRBD1. The germline V gene has CDR1 MNHEY and CDR2 SVGAGI. V lost 4 bases and J lost 5; bases outside the gene matches: 5. The CDR3 extends over 14 amino acids. The CDR3 is CASSLGQGQTEAFF. The CDR3 DNA follows: TGTGCCAGCAGTTTGGGACAGGGTCAAACTGAAGCTTTCTTT.

Here the CDR3 reads CASNGDRGKDQPQHF. The CDR3 nucleotides are TGTGCCAGCAATGGGGACAGGGGGAAAGATCAGCCCCAGCATTTT. The chain employs TRBV2 and TRBJ1-5, with 11 positions matching TRBD1. Germline trimming cut 7 bases from V and 5 bases from J; bases unmatched to any gene: 7. Germline loops: CDR1 SNHLY, CDR2 FYNNEI. The CDR3 is 15 residues long.

The chain is built from TRBV6-2 or TRBV6-3 and TRBJ1-1, with D perhaps matching TRBD1 (6 bases). V was pared by 6 bases and J by 5 bases, with 16 bases between. Germline CDR1 MNHEY, CDR2 SVGEGT. This CDR3 region has 14 residues. CDR3 DNA: TGTGCCAGCAGACCTACAGGGAGAAAGACTGAAGCTTTCTTT. This gives the protein CASRPTGRKTEAFF.